The T cell receptor beta chain described here comes from a study of vaccination and CD4 T cells after COVID-19. The wider study: Convalescent patients gave post-COVID blood a median around 91 days post-diagnosis, range 35 to 161.

Cultured CD4+ T cell DNA underwent sequencing with the Oncomine TCR Beta short-read assay. TCRdb passed the PCR reads through MiXCR, listing each CDR3 protein once. Seen here are 13,000 or so distinct CDR3 sequences, roughly 45% observed once, and the top ten hold 7.8%. Treatment meaning: roughly 10-day PBMC culture with coronavirus spike peptide pools or control peptides (ViraFEST assay). In the case of this clonotype: What it binds is unknown.

The V gene end was trimmed by 3 bases and the J gene end by 15 bases; junction bases not matched to a gene: 21. The CDR3 totals 17 residues. Germline lookup yields CDR1 DFQATT and CDR2 SNEGSKA (reference sequence). The TCR sequence derives from a human donor who had recovered from COVID-19. This material consisted of CD4+ T cells from blood, cultured in vitro, taken after SARS-CoV-2 vaccination. The V and J genes are TRBV20-1 and TRBJ2-1; 12 nucleotides match TRBD2. This CDR3 is CSARTSGRASDEMRAFF. The CDR3 DNA sequence: TGCAGTGCTAGGACTAGCGGGAGAGCCTCCGACGAAATGAGAGCGTTCTTC.